This TCR beta chain comes out of a study of control samples from healthy donors and cancer patients (dated by TCRdb to about 2020). The CDR3 numbers 14 residues from cysteine through phenylalanine. Only the CDR3 region is kept as DNA, spanning 42 bases read in frame from base 1. The V end loses 5 bases and the J end loses 0 bases, and a stretch of 5 bases separates them. CDR1 and CDR2, per the germline V gene, are SGHTA and FQGNSA. Preparation of the library involved the immunoSEQ multiplex PCR assay. TCRdb took this table from immuneACCESS and kept in-frame rearrangements with V and J called. Such tables lack part of the clones; where checked against another copy, unresolved V genes explain under half of the gap, and the rest is unexplained. The sample yields approximately 70,000 clones; nearly 90% were counted once. Together, the top ten hold under 20% of the sample. Comment on this clone: It lacks a known antigen. No per-base quality is available; no much larger clone lies one base away.

The rearrangement joined TRBV7-2 to TRBJ2-6; no confident D gene assignment can be made. The sequenced material came from PBMCs. This clonotype originated in a man aged 55 to 70 with lung cancer. The CDR3 reads CASSKDSGANVLTF. The DNA sequence is given as TGTGCCAGCAGCAAGGACTCTGGGGCCAACGTCCTGACTTTC.